A single sample is the source of the 23 T cell receptor beta chains below, sequenced in a study of cytotoxic CD8 clonotypes in ibrutinib-treated CLL. Sequencing used immunoSEQ multiplex PCR; TCRdb keeps in-frame clones, though not all of them. The table lists 50,000 to 60,000 clones, around four fifths of them singletons. The source material was PBMCs, sampled after 24 months of ibrutinib treatment. These receptor sequences come from a human donor with chronic lymphocytic leukemia.

In this sample, this clone turned up once. This rearrangement joins TRBV11-1 to TRBJ2-3; 8 bases are shared with TRBD1. Unmatched junction bases numbered 3, after V lost 4 bases and J lost 3 bases. Germline values: CDR1 SGHAT, CDR2 FQDESV (reference sequence). The CDR3 runs to 14 residues. Here the CDR3 reads CASSSGGGTDTQYF. The CDR3 bases are TGTGCCAGCAGCTCAGGGGGCGGGACAGATACGCAGTATTTT.

The genes are TRBV7-9 and TRBJ2-7; D is uncertain. The CDR3 has 14 residues. Germline values: CDR1 SEHNR, CDR2 FQNEAQ (reference sequence). Trimming cost V 3 bases and J 0 bases, with 9 bases left between them. This CDR3 is CASSLVDPSYEQYF. The CDR3 bases are TGTGCCAGCAGCTTGGTGGATCCCTCCTACGAGCAGTACTTC.

CDR3 coding DNA: TGTGCCAGCAGACTCGGACTAGCGGGATCCTACGAGCAGTACTTC. Its protein product is CASRLGLAGSYEQYF. The J gene is TRBJ2-7, the V gene TRBV28, with 12 bases matching TRBD2. CDR1 MDHEN and CDR2 SYDVKM come from the germline V gene. Losses at the gene ends were 6 bases for V and 1 base for J; bases not matched to a gene: 4. The CDR3 loop spans 15 amino acids.

The chain uses TRBV30 and TRBJ2-1; possibly TRBD1 or TRBD2 for D (7 bases each). With 2 bases removed from V and 7 bases from J, the gap between germline ends came to 21 bases. CDR3 length: 16 amino acids. Germline V gene lookup returns CDR1 GTSNPN and CDR2 SVGIG (reference sequence). CDR3 coding DNA: TGTGCCTGGAGTAGGGGGCGGGAGAGGCGGTGGAATGAGCAGTTCTTC. Its protein is CAWSRGRERRWNEQFF.

The chain recombines TRBV25-1 with TRBJ2-1; 12 bases are shared with TRBD2. The CDR3 covers 16 residues. Per the germline V gene, CDR1 is MGHDK and CDR2 is SYGVNS. V lost 4 bases to trimming and J lost 8 bases; unmatched junction nucleotides: 9. CDR3 residues: CASSGVTSGRTYEQFF. Here the CDR3 DNA reads TGTGCCAGCAGTGGAGTTACTAGCGGGAGGACCTATGAGCAGTTCTTC.

V usage is TRBV5-4 and J usage is TRBJ2-1; 9 bases fit TRBD1. The V gene end was trimmed by 3 bases and the J gene end by 6 bases; junction bases not matched to a gene: 4. Germline assignment: CDR1 SGHNT and CDR2 YYREEE (reference sequence). The CDR3 contains 14 residues. The DNA of the CDR3 is TGTGCCAGCAGCTCGACAGGGGGAAGCAATGAGCAGTTCTTC. Its translation: CASSSTGGSNEQFF. The full variable domain, rest sourced from reference TRBV5-4 and TRBJ2-1, is ETGVTQSPTHLIKTRGQQVTLRCSSQSGHNTVSWYQQALGQGPQFIFQYYREEENGRGNFPPRFSGLQFPNYSSELNVNALELDDSALYLCASSSTGGSNEQFFGPGTRLTVL.

The CDR3 sequence: CATSLGGPGVETQYF. The CDR3 nucleotides are TGTGCCACCAGCTTGGGGGGACCGGGTGTAGAGACCCAGTACTTC. This rearrangement joins TRBV15 to TRBJ2-5; TRBD2 is a possible D gene (6 bases). Looked up from germline, CDR1 is LNHNV and CDR2 is YYDKDF (reference sequence). V gave up 5 bases and J gave up 4 bases, with 17 bases separating them. The CDR3 has 15 amino acids.

This chain uses TRBV15 with TRBJ2-5; possibly TRBD1 for D (7 bases). Trimming took 4 bases from V and 3 from J, leaving 18 bases between them. This CDR3 region has 16 residues. The germline gives CDR1 LNHNV, CDR2 YYDKDF (reference sequence). The CDR3 region is CATSNRGRREKETQYF. For the CDR3, the DNA is TGTGCCACCAGCAACAGGGGTCGTCGGGAGAAAGAGACCCAGTACTTC.

This rearrangement joins TRBV5-1 to TRBJ2-5, with 11 bases aligning to TRBD2. The V gene end was trimmed by 5 bases and the J gene end by 1 base; junction bases not matched to a gene: 4. Germline loops: CDR1 SGHRS, CDR2 YFSETQ. The CDR3 is 15 residues long. The CDR3 nucleotides read TGCGCCAGCAGGACCGGGACTAGCGGCCAAGAGACCCAGTACTTC. This sequence encodes CASRTGTSGQETQYF.

This clone was recorded once. The rearrangement joins TRBV10-3 to TRBJ2-1; D gene uncertain. Germline CDR1 ENHRY, CDR2 SYGVKD. The CDR3 has 14 amino acids. V was cut by 2 bases and J by 7 bases, with 12 bases left in between. In nucleotides, the CDR3 is TGTGCCATCAGTGAGAATGAGCTGGTGAATGAGCAGTTCTTC. Amino acids: CAISENELVNEQFF.

The V gene is TRBV5-1, the J gene TRBJ2-7; 8 nucleotides match TRBD2. Germline trimming cut 3 bases from V and 2 bases from J; bases unmatched to any gene: 4. Per the germline V gene, CDR1 is SGHRS and CDR2 is YFSETQ. The CDR3 sequence is 14 residues long. The CDR3 is CASSSRGGPYEQYF. In nucleotides, the CDR3 is TGCGCCAGCAGCTCCCGCGGGGGGCCCTACGAGCAGTACTTC.

This rearrangement joins TRBV10-3 to TRBJ1-4; the match to TRBD1 covers 7 bases. V shed 6 bases and J 7 bases; nucleotides not matched to a gene: 8. The CDR3 covers 14 residues. The germline gives CDR1 ENHRY, CDR2 SYGVKD. CDR3 DNA: TGTGCCATCAGCCCCGGGACAGCCCGTGAAAAACTGTTTTTT. Translated: CAISPGTAREKLFF.

The chain has TRBV4-2 and TRBJ1-4; 9 nucleotides line up with TRBD1. The CDR3 contains 14 residues. The V segment lost 3 bases and the J segment 8 bases; nucleotides outside the gene matches: 4. The germline V gene has CDR1 LGHNA and CDR2 YNFKEQ. CDR3 sequence: CASSQDRGQEKLFF. For the CDR3, the DNA is TGTGCCAGCAGCCAGGACAGGGGACAGGAAAAACTGTTTTTT.

The rearrangement links TRBV2 to TRBJ2-6; 9 nucleotides agree with TRBD1. This CDR3 has 16 residues. Germline CDR1 and CDR2: SNHLY and FYNNEI. V trimming: 6 bases; J trimming: 3 bases; junction bases outside the gene matches: 6. Here the CDR3 reads CASRATGGRGANVLTF. The CDR3 region has the DNA TGTGCCAGCAGGGCGACAGGGGGGCGTGGGGCCAACGTCCTGACTTTC.

The V gene is TRBV6-5, the J gene TRBJ1-2; maybe TRBD1 (5 bases). The V end lost 4 bases, the J end lost 2 bases, and 14 bases lay between the germline ends. The CDR3 loop spans 15 amino acids. CDR1 is MNHEY and CDR2 is SVGAGI in the germline V gene. CDR3 DNA: TGTGCCAGCAGTTCGCCCCGGGACGGCAACTATGGCTACACCTTC. Protein: CASSSPRDGNYGYTF.

V usage is TRBV19 and J usage is TRBJ2-1; 9 nucleotides line up with TRBD2. This CDR3 comprises 15 residues. With V trimmed by 5 bases and J by 4 bases, 6 bases remained unmatched. Germline V gene lookup returns CDR1 LNHDA and CDR2 SQIVND (reference sequence). The CDR3 DNA sequence: TGTGCCAGTAGTCGGCGGGAGGGCCCGTACAATGAGCAGTTCTTC. Translation: CASSRREGPYNEQFF.

The V call is TRBV4-2, the J call TRBJ2-3; TRBD2 matches 11 bases. The CDR3 has 17 amino acids. The germline V gene has CDR1 LGHNA and CDR2 YNFKEQ. Trimming removed 0 bases from V and 4 bases from J; junction bases left unmatched: 6. The CDR3 spells CASSQDGGTSGPDTQYF. The CDR3 DNA reads as TGTGCCAGCAGCCAAGATGGTGGGACTAGCGGACCAGATACGCAGTATTTT.

The genes are TRBV25-1 and TRBJ2-1; no definite D call. Germline loops: CDR1 MGHDK, CDR2 SYGVNS. V was shortened by 2 bases and J by 5 bases, with 4 bases between the two germline ends. This CDR3 spans 12 amino acids. This CDR3 is CASSEKDNEQFF. The CDR3 DNA reads as TGTGCCAGCAGTGAAAAGGACAATGAGCAGTTCTTC.

This clone has a handful of counts. The chain couples TRBV19 to TRBJ1-1, with a possible D match to TRBD1 (6 bases). The CDR3 extends over 14 amino acids. Looked up from germline, CDR1 is LNHDA and CDR2 is SQIVND (reference sequence). Trimming cost V 2 bases and J 1 base, with 8 bases left between them. The CDR3 coding sequence is TGTGCCAGTAGTATACAGGGGCAGAACACTGAAGCTTTCTTT. It is translated as CASSIQGQNTEAFF. Complete variable domain (other parts from reference TRBV19 and TRBJ1-1): DGGITQSPKYLFRKEGQNVTLSCEQNLNHDAMYWYRQDPGQGLRLIYYSQIVNDFQKGDIAEGYSVSREKKESFPLTVTSAQKNPTAFYLCASSIQGQNTEAFFGQGTRLTVV.

The rearrangement joins TRBV9 to TRBJ2-7, with D perhaps being TRBD1 or TRBD2 (6 bases each). Looked up from germline, CDR1 is SGDLS and CDR2 is YYNGEE. Trimming took off 2 bases at V and 5 bases at J, with 17 bases between the two ends. There are 15 residues in the CDR3. CDR3 residues: CASSVEGGGRNEQYF. In nucleotides, the CDR3 is TGTGCCAGCAGCGTGGAAGGAGGGGGGAGGAACGAGCAGTACTTC.

V gene TRBV11-2 combines with J gene TRBJ2-2, with unresolved D. V lost 5 bases and J lost 5, with 6 bases in between. The germline gives CDR1 SGHAT, CDR2 FQNNGV. The CDR3 covers 12 residues. The CDR3 region is CASSRETGELFF. The CDR3 DNA reads as TGTGCCAGCAGCCGAGAAACCGGGGAGCTGTTTTTT.

J is TRBJ2-1 and V is TRBV28; 7 bases match TRBD2. This CDR3 has 15 amino acids. Germline V lookup: CDR1 MDHEN, CDR2 SYDVKM. The V segment lost 5 bases and the J segment 7 bases; nucleotides outside the gene matches: 11. The CDR3 loop is CASSDPGLRINEQFF. For the CDR3, the DNA is TGTGCCAGCAGTGATCCGGGACTACGGATTAATGAGCAGTTCTTC. Based on the CDR3 plus reference TRBV28 and TRBJ2-1, the full variable domain is DVKVTQSSRYLVKRTGEKVFLECVQDMDHENMFWYRQDPGLGLRLIYFSYDVKMKEKGDIPEGYSVSREKKERFSLILESASTNQTSMYLCASSDPGLRINEQFFGPGTRLTVL.

The V call is TRBV2, the J call TRBJ1-6; possibly TRBD1 for D (5 bases). The CDR3 sequence is 14 residues long. Germline assignment: CDR1 SNHLY and CDR2 FYNNEI. V was shortened by 2 bases and J by 10 bases, with 12 bases between the two germline ends. DNA for the CDR3: TGTGCCAGCAGTGAACAGGGTGAGTGGTCACCCCTCCACTTT. This codes for CASSEQGEWSPLHF.